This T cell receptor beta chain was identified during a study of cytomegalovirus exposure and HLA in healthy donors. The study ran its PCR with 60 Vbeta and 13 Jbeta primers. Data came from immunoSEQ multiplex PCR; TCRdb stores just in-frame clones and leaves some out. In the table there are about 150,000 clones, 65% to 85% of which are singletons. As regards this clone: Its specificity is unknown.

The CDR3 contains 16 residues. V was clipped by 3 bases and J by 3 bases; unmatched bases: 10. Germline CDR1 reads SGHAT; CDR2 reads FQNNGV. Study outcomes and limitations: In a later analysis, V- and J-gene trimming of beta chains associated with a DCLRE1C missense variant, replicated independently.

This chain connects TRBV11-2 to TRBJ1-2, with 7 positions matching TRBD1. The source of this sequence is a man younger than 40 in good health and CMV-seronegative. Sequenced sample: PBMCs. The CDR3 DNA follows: TGTGCCAGCAGCTTGGCCGCAGGGGGGCCCTACTATGGCTACACCTTC. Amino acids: CASSLAAGGPYYGYTF.